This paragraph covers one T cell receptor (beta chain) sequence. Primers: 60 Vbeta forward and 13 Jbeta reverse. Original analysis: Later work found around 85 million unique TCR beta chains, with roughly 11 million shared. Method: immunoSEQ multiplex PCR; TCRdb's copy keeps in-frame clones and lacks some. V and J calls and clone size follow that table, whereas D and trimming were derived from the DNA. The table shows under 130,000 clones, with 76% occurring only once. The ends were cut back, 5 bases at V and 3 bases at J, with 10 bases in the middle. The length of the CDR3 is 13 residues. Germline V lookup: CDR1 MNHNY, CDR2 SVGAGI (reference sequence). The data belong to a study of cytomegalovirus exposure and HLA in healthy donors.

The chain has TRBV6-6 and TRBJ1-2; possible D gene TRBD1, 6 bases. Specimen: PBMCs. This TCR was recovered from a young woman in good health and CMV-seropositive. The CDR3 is CASSTGTHYGYTF. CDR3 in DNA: TGTGCCAGCAGTACCGGGACACACTATGGCTACACCTTC.